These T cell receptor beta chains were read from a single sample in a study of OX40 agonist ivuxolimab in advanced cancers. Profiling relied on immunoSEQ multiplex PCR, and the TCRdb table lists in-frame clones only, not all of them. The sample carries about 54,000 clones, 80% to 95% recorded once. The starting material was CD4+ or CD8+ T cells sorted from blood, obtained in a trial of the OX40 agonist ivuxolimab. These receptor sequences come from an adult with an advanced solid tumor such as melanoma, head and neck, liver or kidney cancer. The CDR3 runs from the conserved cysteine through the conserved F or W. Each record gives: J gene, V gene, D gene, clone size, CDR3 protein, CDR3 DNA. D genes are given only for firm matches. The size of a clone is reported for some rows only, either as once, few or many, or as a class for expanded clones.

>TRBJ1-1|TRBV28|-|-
CASSLEGLNTEAFF
TGTGCCAGCAGTTTGGAGGGCCTGAACACTGAAGCTTTCTTT
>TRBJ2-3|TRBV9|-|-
CASSVADTQYF
TGTGCCAGCAGCGTGGCAGATACGCAGTATTTT
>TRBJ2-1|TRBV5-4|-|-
CASSLTPHNEQFF
TGTGCCAGCAGCTTGACCCCACACAATGAGCAGTTCTTC
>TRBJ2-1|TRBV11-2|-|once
CASSLVGPRRFF
TGTGCCAGCAGCTTAGTTGGGCCCCGGCGGTTCTTC
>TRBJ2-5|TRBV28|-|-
CASSPPGGGRETQYF
TGTGCCAGCAGTCCCCCAGGGGGAGGGCGAGAGACCCAGTACTTC
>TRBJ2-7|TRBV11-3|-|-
CASSPGRMYEQYF
TGTGCCAGCAGCCCAGGACGGATGTACGAGCAGTACTTC
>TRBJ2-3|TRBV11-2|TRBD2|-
CASSKGRGTGGTDTQYF
TGTGCCAGCAGCAAGGGGCGGGGGACGGGTGGAACAGATACGCAGTATTTT
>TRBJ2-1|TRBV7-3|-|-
CASSVASYNEQFF
TGTGCCAGCTCGGTTGCGTCGTACAATGAGCAGTTCTTC
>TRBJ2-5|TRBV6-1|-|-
CASTKVRETQYF
TGTGCCAGCACCAAGGTACGGGAGACCCAGTACTTC
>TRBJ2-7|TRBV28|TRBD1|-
CASSSPGQAPYEQYF
TGTGCCAGCAGCTCGCCGGGACAGGCCCCCTACGAGCAGTACTTC
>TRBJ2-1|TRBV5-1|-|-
CASSPGQSSYNEQFF
TGCGCCAGCAGCCCCGGACAGAGCTCCTACAATGAGCAGTTCTTC
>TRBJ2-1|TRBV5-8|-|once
CASSFPAWNPDDRYNEQFF
TGTGCCAGCAGCTTCCCCGCGTGGAACCCCGATGACCGATACAATGAGCAGTTCTTC
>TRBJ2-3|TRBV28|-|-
CATFAGSTDTQYF
TGTGCCACCTTCGCCGGAAGCACAGATACGCAGTATTTT
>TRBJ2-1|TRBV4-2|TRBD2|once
CASSHLSARSGGSGNEQFF
TGTGCCAGCAGCCATCTGTCTGCCCGTAGCGGGGGGTCGGGAAATGAGCAGTTCTTC
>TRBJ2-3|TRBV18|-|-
CASSPLEDTQYF
TGTGCCAGCTCACCCTTGGAAGATACGCAGTATTTT
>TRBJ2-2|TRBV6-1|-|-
CASSQGSNTGELFF
TGTGCCAGCTCCCAGGGTTCGAACACCGGGGAGCTGTTTTTT
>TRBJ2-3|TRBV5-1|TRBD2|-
CASRYSGADTQYF
TGCGCCAGCAGGTATAGCGGGGCAGATACGCAGTATTTT
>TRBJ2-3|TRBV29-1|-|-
CSVDRGITSTDTQYF
TGCAGCGTTGATAGGGGAATCACTAGCACAGATACGCAGTATTTT
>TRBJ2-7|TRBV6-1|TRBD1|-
CASSPRQGYEQYF
TGTGCCAGCAGTCCCCGACAGGGATACGAGCAGTACTTC
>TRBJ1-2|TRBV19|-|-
CASSKGPDYGYTF
TGTGCCAGTAGTAAGGGGCCGGACTATGGCTACACCTTC
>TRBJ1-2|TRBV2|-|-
CASSGRISNYGYTF
TGTGCCAGCAGTGGTAGAATCTCTAACTATGGCTACACCTTC
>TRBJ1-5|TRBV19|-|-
CASSILWNQPQHF
TGTGCCAGTAGTATATTGTGGAATCAGCCCCAGCATTTT
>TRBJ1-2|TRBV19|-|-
CASSPWGPNYGYTF
TGTGCCAGTAGCCCATGGGGCCCTAACTATGGCTACACCTTC
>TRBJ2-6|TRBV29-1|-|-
CSVLSLASGANVLTF
TGCAGCGTTCTCTCGTTGGCGTCAGGGGCCAACGTCCTGACTTTC
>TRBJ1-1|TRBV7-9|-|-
CASSKALGGAFAEAFF
TGTGCCAGCAGCAAGGCCCTCGGGGGGGCTTTCGCTGAAGCTTTCTTT
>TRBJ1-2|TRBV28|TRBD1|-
CASSSFPGQGIRGYTF
TGTGCCAGCAGTTCCTTTCCGGGACAGGGGATTCGTGGCTACACCTTC
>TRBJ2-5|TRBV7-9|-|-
CASRGAGETQYF
TGTGCCAGCAGGGGGGCGGGAGAGACCCAGTACTTC
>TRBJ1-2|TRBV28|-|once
CASSLLFYGYTF
TGTGCCAGCAGTTTATTATTCTATGGCTACACCTTC
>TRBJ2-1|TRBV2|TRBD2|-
CASSSLAGGFYNEQFF
TGTGCCAGCAGTTCCTTAGCGGGAGGATTCTACAATGAGCAGTTCTTC
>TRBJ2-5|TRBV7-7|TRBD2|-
CASSPGGGRGETQYF
TGTGCTAGCAGCCCCGGGGGGGGGCGGGGAGAGACCCAGTACTTC
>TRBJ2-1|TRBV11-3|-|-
CASSGTGTFNNEQFF
TGTGCCAGCAGCGGCACCGGGACTTTCAACAATGAGCAGTTCTTC
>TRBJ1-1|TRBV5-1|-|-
CASSLAGGGQFTEAFF
TGCGCCAGCAGCTTGGCCGGGGGGGGCCAGTTCACTGAAGCTTTCTTT
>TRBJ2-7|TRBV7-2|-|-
CASSLAGTDPSYEQYF
TGTGCCAGCAGTCTCGCCGGGACGGATCCTTCCTACGAGCAGTACTTC
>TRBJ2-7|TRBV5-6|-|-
CASSLEAASFSSYEQYF
TGTGCCAGCAGCTTGGAGGCAGCCAGCTTTTCCTCCTACGAGCAGTACTTC
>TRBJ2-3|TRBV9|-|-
CASSPTPGTYYQVGTDTQYF
TGTGCCAGCAGCCCCACCCCCGGGACATATTATCAAGTTGGCACAGATACGCAGTATTTT
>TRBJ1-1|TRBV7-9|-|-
CASSLQGVRTEAFF
TGTGCCAGCAGCTTGCAGGGTGTGCGGACTGAAGCTTTCTTT
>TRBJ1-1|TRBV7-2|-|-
CASPPPPRDNTEAFF
TGTGCCAGCCCCCCCCCACCCAGGGATAACACTGAAGCTTTCTTT
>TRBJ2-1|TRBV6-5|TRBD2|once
CAPSSGGHYNEQFF
TGTGCCCCTAGTAGCGGGGGTCACTACAATGAGCAGTTCTTC
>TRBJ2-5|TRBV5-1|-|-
CASSLGREGLGETQYF
TGCGCCAGCAGCTTGGGCAGGGAAGGTCTCGGGGAGACCCAGTACTTC
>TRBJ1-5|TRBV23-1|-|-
CASSTRSMRSNQPQHF
TGCGCCAGCAGCACACGGAGTATGCGTAGCAATCAGCCCCAGCATTTT